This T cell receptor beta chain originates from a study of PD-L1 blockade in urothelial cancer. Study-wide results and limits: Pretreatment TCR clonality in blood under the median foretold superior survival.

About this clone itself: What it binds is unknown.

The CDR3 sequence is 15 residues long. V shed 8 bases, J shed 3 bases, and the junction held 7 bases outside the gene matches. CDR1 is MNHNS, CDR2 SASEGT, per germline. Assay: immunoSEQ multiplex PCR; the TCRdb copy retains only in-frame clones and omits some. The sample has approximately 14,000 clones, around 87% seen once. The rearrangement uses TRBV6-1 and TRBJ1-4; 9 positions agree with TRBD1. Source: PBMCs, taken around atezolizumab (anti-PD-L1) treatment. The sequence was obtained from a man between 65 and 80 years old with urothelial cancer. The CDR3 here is CASGRDRASNEKLFF. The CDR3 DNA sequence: TGTGCCAGCGGCCGGGACAGGGCTTCTAATGAAAAACTGTTTTTT.